The 19 T cell receptor beta chains reported below all come from one sample, sequenced in a study of T cell changes during pregnancy in multiple sclerosis. Method: immunoSEQ multiplex PCR; TCRdb's copy keeps in-frame clones and lacks some. The repertoire holds 40,000 to 55,000 clones, with about 88% as singletons. Here the sequenced sample was CD4+ T cells from peripheral blood mononuclear cells, taken in the first trimester of pregnancy. Receptor source: a female donor with multiple sclerosis, enrolled in a pregnancy study.

The rearrangement joins TRBV6-1 to TRBJ2-6, with D possibly matching TRBD1 (5 bases). Between the trimmed V and J ends, which lost 1 base and 0 bases, there was a span of 13 bases. This CDR3 has 18 residues. Per germline, CDR1 MNHNS and CDR2 SASEGT. Here the CDR3 reads CASSEVRARLSGANVLTF. As DNA, the CDR3 is TGTGCCAGCAGTGAAGTCAGGGCTCGACTCTCTGGGGCCAACGTCCTGACTTTC.

The V and J genes are TRBV11-2 and TRBJ2-5; weak D call: TRBD2 (6 bases). V shed 3 bases and J shed 3 bases, with 17 bases lying between them. Germline values: CDR1 SGHAT, CDR2 FQNNGV. The CDR3 runs to 16 residues. The CDR3 here is CASSFYLNLAKETQYF. CDR3 DNA sequence: TGTGCCAGCAGCTTCTACCTGAATCTAGCGAAAGAGACCCAGTACTTC.

The gene calls are TRBV29-1 and TRBJ2-7, with 8 bases fitting TRBD1. CDR3 length: 13 amino acids. The ends lost 4 bases at V and 3 bases at J; junction bases unmatched: 5. CDR1 is SQVTM and CDR2 is ANQGSEA in the germline V gene. The CDR3 spells CSVADRGSYEQYF. CDR3 nucleotide sequence: TGCAGCGTTGCCGACAGGGGCAGCTACGAGCAGTACTTC.

This sequence joins TRBV27 and TRBJ1-5, with a tentative D call TRBD1 (5 bases). CDR1 and CDR2 from the germline V gene are MNHEY and SMNVEV (reference sequence). The V end was cut by 3 bases, the J end by 2 bases, with 8 bases between. CDR3 length: 14 residues. The CDR3 loop reads CASSFQGGNQPQHF. CDR3 DNA sequence: TGTGCCAGCAGTTTCCAGGGTGGCAATCAGCCCCAGCATTTT.

This chain joins TRBV19 and TRBJ1-4, with TRBD1 identical over 7 bases. Per germline, CDR1 LNHDA and CDR2 SQIVND (reference sequence). Trimming cost V 5 bases and J 3 bases; bases outside gene matches: 9. The CDR3 is 16 residues long. The CDR3 DNA reads TGTGCCAGTAGTCGGGCAGGGGGAAGATCTAATGAAAAACTGTTTTTT. This codes for CASSRAGGRSNEKLFF. Variable domain in full (rest from reference TRBV19 and TRBJ1-4): DGGITQSPKYLFRKEGQNVTLSCEQNLNHDAMYWYRQDPGQGLRLIYYSQIVNDFQKGDIAEGYSVSREKKESFPLTVTSAQKNPTAFYLCASSRAGGRSNEKLFFGSGTQLSVL.

The V call is TRBV5-1, the J call TRBJ2-3; TRBD2 might be the D (6 bases). The CDR3 consists of 14 residues. CDR1 and CDR2 (germline): SGHRS, YFSETQ. Trimming took 5 bases from V and 8 from J, leaving 18 bases between them. The CDR3 coding sequence is TGCGCCAGCAGTTTCGACCGACTAGTTGGTACGCAGTATTTT. Amino acids: CASSFDRLVGTQYF.

V gene TRBV6-5 combines with J gene TRBJ2-3, with D unclear. The CDR3 spans 11 residues. Germline V gene data show CDR1 as MNHEY and CDR2 as SVGAGI. The V end lost 6 bases, the J end lost 5 bases, and 6 bases lay between the germline ends. The CDR3 sequence: CASRLLDTQYF. The CDR3 DNA reads TGTGCCAGCAGGCTACTAGATACGCAGTATTTT.

CDR3 sequence reads: CASTPDRAGGYTF. DNA for the CDR3: TGTGCCAGCACCCCCGACAGGGCTGGTGGCTACACCTTC. The rearrangement uses TRBV5-6 and TRBJ1-2, with 7 bases lining up with TRBD1. CDR3 size: 13 residues. V shed 6 bases and J 7 bases; nucleotides not matched to a gene: 9. Per the germline V gene, CDR1 is SGHDT and CDR2 is YYEEEE.

The chain is built from TRBV18 and TRBJ2-7, with D maybe TRBD1 (6 bases). Trimming pared 3 bases from V and 0 bases from J, leaving 12 bases between. Germline V gene lookup returns CDR1 KGHSH and CDR2 LQKENI. The CDR3 extends over 15 amino acids. CDR3 in DNA: TGTGCCAGCTCACCTCCAGGGGTCCACTCCTACGAGCAGTACTTC. It translates to CASSPPGVHSYEQYF.

This rearrangement joins TRBV23-1 to TRBJ2-1; no reliable D call. TRBV23-1 has ORF status, its function being uncertain. This CDR3 has 12 amino acids. V gave up 4 bases and J gave up 6 bases, with 7 bases separating them. The CDR3 DNA is TGCGCCAGCAGTCGCTACCCCAATGAGCAGTTCTTC. Protein product: CASSRYPNEQFF.

The chain carries TRBV19 and TRBJ2-5, with 10 bases identical to TRBD1. This CDR3 is 14 amino acids long. Per germline, CDR1 LNHDA and CDR2 SQIVND (reference sequence). V was clipped by 7 bases and J by 5 bases; unmatched bases: 7. Written as DNA, the CDR3 is TGTGCCAGTAACGCAGGACAGGGGGTCGAGACCCAGTACTTC. Its translation: CASNAGQGVETQYF.

The chain joins TRBV7-9 to TRBJ1-2; 12 positions agree with TRBD1. Germline V gives CDR1 SEHNR, CDR2 FQNEAQ (reference sequence). After removal of 1 base from V and 5 bases from J, the junction contained 8 bases not matched to a gene. The CDR3 spans 17 residues. The CDR3 nucleotides are TGTGCCAGCAGCTTAGATGGGACAGGGGGCTCGAGGTATGGCTACACCTTC. Protein product: CASSLDGTGGSRYGYTF.

The rearrangement links TRBV4-1 to TRBJ2-3; D is possibly TRBD1 (5 bases). Germline V gene data show CDR1 as MGHRA and CDR2 as YSYEKL. The CDR3 extends over 17 amino acids. Trimming pared 0 bases from V and 0 bases from J, leaving 13 bases between. The CDR3 loop reads CASSQEPVQGSTDTQYF. The DNA for the CDR3 is TGCGCCAGCAGCCAAGAGCCGGTCCAGGGAAGCACAGATACGCAGTATTTT.

The chain links TRBV27 to TRBJ2-4; 9 bases are shared with TRBD1. The germline V gene encodes CDR1 MNHEY and CDR2 SMNVEV (reference sequence). CDR3 length: 13 amino acids. V was pared by 8 bases and J by 6 bases, with 5 bases of the junction left unmatched. As DNA, the CDR3 is TGTGCCAGCGGTAGACAGGGGGTAAACATTCAGTACTTC. The encoded protein is CASGRQGVNIQYF.

This rearrangement joins TRBV30 to TRBJ2-4; a weak D match, TRBD2 (7 bases). CDR1 GTSNPN and CDR2 SVGIG come from the germline V gene (reference sequence). Trimming stripped 8 bases from V and 7 bases from J, with 21 bases between. The CDR3 consists of 14 residues. CDR3 sequence reads: CAVRPPRGGNIQYF. CDR3 nucleotide sequence: TGTGCCGTCCGGCCACCAAGGGGGGGTAACATTCAGTACTTC. The variable domain in full, with the rest retrieved from reference TRBV30 and TRBJ2-4, is SQTIHQWPATLVQPVGSPLSLECTVEGTSNPNLYWYRQAAGRGLQLLFYSVGIGQISSEVPQNLSASRPQDRQFILSSKKLLLSDSGFYLCAVRPPRGGNIQYFGAGTRLSVL.

The chain joins TRBV2 to TRBJ1-1; TRBD1 is a possible D gene (6 bases). The CDR3 runs to 12 residues. The V and J ends lost 6 bases and 7 bases respectively, with 12 bases between them. CDR1 is SNHLY, CDR2 FYNNEI, per germline. The CDR3 spells CASRRGGLEAFF. The CDR3 nucleotides read TGTGCCAGCAGGCGGGGGGGGCTTGAAGCTTTCTTT.

The chain carries TRBV7-9 and TRBJ2-1; D possibly corresponds to TRBD2 (6 bases). Germline CDR1 SEHNR, CDR2 FQNEAQ (reference sequence). The CDR3 consists of 15 residues. V lost 5 bases to trimming and J lost 4 bases, with 15 bases between them. The CDR3 loop reads CASSPTRLAYNEQFF. Written as DNA, the CDR3 is TGTGCCAGCAGCCCTACCCGGCTAGCGTACAATGAGCAGTTCTTC. Drawing the rest from reference TRBV7-9 and TRBJ2-1, the complete variable domain is DTGVSQNPRHKITKRGQNVTFRCDPISEHNRLYWYRQTLGQGPEFLTYFQNEAQLEKSRLLSDRFSAERPKGSFSTLEIQRTEQGDSAMYLCASSPTRLAYNEQFFGPGTRLTVL.

The J gene is TRBJ2-5, the V gene TRBV5-1, with D perhaps TRBD2 (6 bases). This CDR3 comprises 16 residues. Trimming left V 7 bases short and J 0 bases short, with 19 bases between. From germline, CDR1 is SGHRS and CDR2 YFSETQ. CDR3 sequence (DNA): TGCGCCAGCCGCCCGTCGGCTAGCGTGTACCAAGAGACCCAGTACTTC. This gives the protein CASRPSASVYQETQYF.

The chain recombines TRBV6-6 with TRBJ2-1; 9 nucleotides line up with TRBD2. This CDR3 is built from 15 residues. Germline trimming cut 4 bases from V and 6 bases from J; bases unmatched to any gene: 7. Germline V gives CDR1 MNHNY, CDR2 SVGAGI (reference sequence). The CDR3 DNA sequence: TGTGCCAGCAGTTTGCTTAGCGGGAGTGGCAATGAGCAGTTCTTC. Amino acid sequence: CASSLLSGSGNEQFF.